The 12 T cell receptor beta chains below come from one sample, sequenced in a study of T cells after yellow fever vaccination. TCRdb ran MiXCR on the 5' RACE reads and lists one entry per CDR3 protein. Among some 260,000 distinct CDR3 sequences, roughly 5.2% were seen once, and the ten largest hold under 3.5%. Sequences were derived from CD4+ T cells sorted from PBMCs, sampled on the day of the yellow fever booster vaccination. The receptors were gathered from a man younger than 30 who received the YFV17D yellow fever vaccine.

The chain combines TRBV7-3 with TRBJ2-2; D gene unclear. Trimming pared 4 bases from V and 9 bases from J, leaving 21 bases between. This CDR3 is 16 amino acids long. From germline, CDR1 is SGHTA and CDR2 FQGTGA. The CDR3 DNA reads TGTGCCAGCAGCTCCGACCAACACGGGTTGCGCCGGGAGCTGTTTTTT. It translates to CASSSDQHGLRRELFF. Filled out from reference TRBV7-3 and TRBJ2-2, the complete variable domain reads GAGVSQTPSNKVTEKGKYVELRCDPISGHTALYWYRQSLGQGPEFLIYFQGTGAADDSGLPNDRFFAVRPEGSVSTLKIQRTERGDSAVYLCASSSDQHGLRRELFFGEGSRLTVL.

The V gene is TRBV18, the J gene TRBJ1-2; 9 nucleotides match TRBD1. J was trimmed by 8 bases and V by 3 bases; bases with no gene match: 10. The CDR3 totals 15 residues. CDR1 is KGHSH and CDR2 is LQKENI in the germline V gene. The CDR3 nucleotides are TGTGCCAGCTCACCTGCCGGGACAGGGCCGAGGGGCTACACCTTC. Translating it yields CASSPAGTGPRGYTF. Full variable domain (remainder filled in from reference TRBV18 and TRBJ1-2): NAGVMQNPRHLVRRRGQEARLRCSPMKGHSHVYWYRQLPEEGLKFMVYLQKENIIDESGMPKERFSAEFPKEGPSILRIQQVVRGDSAAYFCASSPAGTGPRGYTFGSGTRLTVV.

This clonotype was counted many times. V gene TRBV12-3 or TRBV12-4 combines with J gene TRBJ2-2, with 7 bases fitting TRBD1. This CDR3 is 14 amino acids long. The V segment lost 6 bases and the J segment 3 bases; nucleotides outside the gene matches: 4. The CDR3 reads CASSPQGDTGELFF. The CDR3 DNA follows: TGTGCCAGCAGCCCCCAGGGGGACACCGGGGAGCTGTTTTTT.

This clonotype was picked up many times. V gene TRBV10-3 combines with J gene TRBJ2-5; a possible D gene is TRBD1 (5 bases). V lost 4 bases and J 3 bases, leaving 9 bases between the germline ends. The CDR3 totals 13 residues. Germline-derived CDR1 and CDR2 are ENHRY and SYGVKD. CDR3 in DNA: TGTGCCATCAGTGCCAGGGTGGAAGAGACCCAGTACTTC. Protein: CAISARVEETQYF.

The chain has TRBV28 and TRBJ1-5; the D gene is possibly TRBD1 (6 bases). Germline CDR1 and CDR2: MDHEN and SYDVKM. The CDR3 runs 13 residues. The V end lost 5 bases, the J end lost 7 bases, and 12 bases lay between the germline ends. The CDR3 DNA sequence: TGTGCCAGCAGTGGGACAAGACACCAGCCCCAGCATTTT. This gives the protein CASSGTRHQPQHF.

This clonotype was seen a handful of times. The V gene is TRBV7-3, the J gene TRBJ1-4; D uncertain. The CDR3 runs 13 residues. CDR1 is SGHTA and CDR2 is FQGTGA in the germline V gene. V was pared by 5 bases and J by 2 bases, with 6 bases between. The CDR3 DNA follows: TGTGCCAGCAGCGCCGGGACTAATGAAAAACTGTTTTTT. Protein product: CASSAGTNEKLFF.

This clonotype was seen a few times. The gene calls are TRBV5-1 and TRBJ1-3; a possible D gene is TRBD1 (6 bases). The germline CDR1 and CDR2 sequences are SGHRS and YFSETQ. The CDR3 covers 14 residues. Trimming stripped 2 bases from V and 3 bases from J, with 9 bases between. CDR3 residues: CASSFAGVGNTIYF. The CDR3 coding sequence is TGCGCCAGCAGCTTCGCAGGGGTTGGAAACACCATATATTTT.

This clonotype was seen ten or more times. J is TRBJ2-1 and V is TRBV4-3; D uncertain. Trimming cost V 2 bases and J 10 bases, with 9 bases left between them. The CDR3 sequence is 12 residues long. Germline V gene sequence: CDR1 LGHNA, CDR2 YSLEER. The CDR3 nucleotides are TGCGCCAGCAGCCAACTGGGTGAGGAGCAGTTCTTC. Protein: CASSQLGEEQFF.

The DNA for the CDR3 is TGTGCCAGCAGCCCGCAGGGGACGTCTAACTATGGCTACACCTTC. Translating gives CASSPQGTSNYGYTF. V gene TRBV7-2 combines with J gene TRBJ1-2; tentatively, D is TRBD1 (6 bases). Germline CDR1 is SGHTA and CDR2 is FQGNSA. This CDR3 comprises 15 residues. Trimming pared 5 bases from V and 0 bases from J, leaving 13 bases between.

This clonotype was detected many times. The chain carries TRBV20-1 and TRBJ2-5; D may be TRBD1 or TRBD2 (5 bases each). V dropped 5 bases and J dropped 3 bases, with 13 bases sitting between them. CDR1 and CDR2 (germline): DFQATT, SNEGSKA (reference sequence). This CDR3 has 13 amino acids. CDR3 nucleotides: TGCAGTGCTCAGCGTGGGACGGAAGAGACCCAGTACTTC. Translation gives CSAQRGTEETQYF.

This clonotype was seen only a few times. The V call is TRBV6-5, the J call TRBJ1-1, with D unresolved. The CDR3 length is 13 residues. The V end was cut by 0 bases, the J end by 3 bases, with 5 bases between. Germline CDR1 MNHEY, CDR2 SVGAGI. The CDR3 DNA reads TGTGCCAGCAGTTACTCGACGGACACTGAAGCTTTCTTT. Translating it yields CASSYSTDTEAFF.

This clonotype was seen ten or more times. The V and J genes are TRBV5-1 and TRBJ2-1; D might be TRBD2 (5 bases). Germline loops: CDR1 SGHRS, CDR2 YFSETQ. Deletions cut 1 base from V and 10 bases from J, with 18 bases between. There are 15 residues in the CDR3. This CDR3 is CASSLSWAGELEQFF. CDR3 sequence (DNA): TGCGCCAGCAGCTTGAGTTGGGCGGGCGAATTAGAGCAGTTCTTC.